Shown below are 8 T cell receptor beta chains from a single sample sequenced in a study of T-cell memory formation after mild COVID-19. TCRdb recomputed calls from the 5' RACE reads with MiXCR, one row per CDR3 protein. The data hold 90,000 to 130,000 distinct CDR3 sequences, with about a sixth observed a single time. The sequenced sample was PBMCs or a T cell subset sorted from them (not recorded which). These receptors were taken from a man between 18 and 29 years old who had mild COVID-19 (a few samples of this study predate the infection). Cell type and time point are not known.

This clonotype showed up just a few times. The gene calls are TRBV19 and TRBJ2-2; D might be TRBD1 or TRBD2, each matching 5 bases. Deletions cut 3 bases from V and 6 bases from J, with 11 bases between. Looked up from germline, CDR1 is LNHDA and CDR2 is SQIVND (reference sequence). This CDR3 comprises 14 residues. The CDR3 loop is CASSIVRGAGELFF. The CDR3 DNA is TGTGCCAGTAGTATTGTCCGAGGGGCCGGGGAGCTGTTTTTT.

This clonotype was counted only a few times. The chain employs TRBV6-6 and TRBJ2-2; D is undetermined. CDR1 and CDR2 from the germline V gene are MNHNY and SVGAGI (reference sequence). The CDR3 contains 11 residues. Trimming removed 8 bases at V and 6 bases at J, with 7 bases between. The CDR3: CASVVAGELFF. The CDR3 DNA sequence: TGTGCCAGCGTGGTGGCCGGGGAGCTGTTTTTT.

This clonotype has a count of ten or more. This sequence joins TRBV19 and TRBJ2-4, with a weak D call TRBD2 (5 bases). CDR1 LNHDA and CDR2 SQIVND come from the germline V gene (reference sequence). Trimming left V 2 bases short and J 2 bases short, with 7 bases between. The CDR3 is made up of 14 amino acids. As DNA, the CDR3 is TGTGCCAGTAGTATAACGGGATCCAAAAACATTCAGTACTTC. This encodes CASSITGSKNIQYF.

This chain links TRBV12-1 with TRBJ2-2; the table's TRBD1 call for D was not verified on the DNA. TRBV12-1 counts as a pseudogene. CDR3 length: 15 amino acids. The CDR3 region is CASSSRGGAAGELFF. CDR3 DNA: TGTGCCAGCAGCTCCCGAGGTGGGGCAGCCGGGGAGCTGTTTTTT.

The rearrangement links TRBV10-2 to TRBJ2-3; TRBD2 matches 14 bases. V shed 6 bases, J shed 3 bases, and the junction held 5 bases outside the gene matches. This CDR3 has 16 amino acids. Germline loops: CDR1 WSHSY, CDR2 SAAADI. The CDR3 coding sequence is TGCGCCAGCAGGGACTGGACTAGCGGGAGGACAGATACGCAGTATTTT. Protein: CASRDWTSGRTDTQYF.

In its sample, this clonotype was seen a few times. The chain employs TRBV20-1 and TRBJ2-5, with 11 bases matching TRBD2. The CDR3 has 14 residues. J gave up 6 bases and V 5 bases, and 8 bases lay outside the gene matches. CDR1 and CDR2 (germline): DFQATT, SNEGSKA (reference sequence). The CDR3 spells CSAQTSGVRKTQYF. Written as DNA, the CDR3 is TGCAGTGCTCAGACTAGCGGGGTCCGAAAGACCCAGTACTTC.

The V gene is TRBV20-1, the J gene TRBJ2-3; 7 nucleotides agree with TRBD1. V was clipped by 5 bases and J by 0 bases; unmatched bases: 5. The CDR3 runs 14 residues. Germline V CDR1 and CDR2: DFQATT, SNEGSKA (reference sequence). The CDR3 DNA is TGCAGTGCTGCCGGGACAGTAAGCACAGATACGCAGTATTTT. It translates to CSAAGTVSTDTQYF.

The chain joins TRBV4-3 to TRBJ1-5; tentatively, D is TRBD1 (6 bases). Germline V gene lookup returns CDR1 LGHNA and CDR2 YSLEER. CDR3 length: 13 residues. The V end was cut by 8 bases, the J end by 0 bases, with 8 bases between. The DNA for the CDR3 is TGCGCCAGCGGACAGCATAGCAATCAGCCCCAGCATTTT. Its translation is CASGQHSNQPQHF.